These 15 T cell receptor beta chains were sequenced from one sample in a study of regulatory T cells in long-lasting Graves disease. CDR3 regions were amplified by Arm-PCR using iRepertoire HTBI primers to build TCR beta libraries. TCRdb re-called the multiplex PCR reads with MiXCR, one entry per CDR3 protein. The repertoire holds hundreds of thousands of distinct CDR3 sequences, with about 14% as singletons. Time point indicated: newly diagnosed GD, antithyroid drugs for less than 3 months. The authors made the TCR library using RNA they extracted from PBMCs. The input for sequencing was peripheral blood mononuclear cells (PBMCs), taken at new diagnosis, from a patient treated with antithyroid drugs. Source of these receptors: a female donor with Graves disease.

Ten or more counts support this clonotype. The chain uses TRBV9 and TRBJ1-2; 8 bases line up with TRBD1. V shed 3 bases, J shed 8 bases, and the junction held 15 bases outside the gene matches. The CDR3 spans 16 residues. Germline CDR1 is SGDLS and CDR2 is YYNGEE. For the CDR3, the DNA is TGTGCCAGCAGCGCCCACCCCACCGGGACAGGAGGCGGCTACACCTTC. Translated, it gives CASSAHPTGTGGGYTF.

There are many counts of this clonotype. The V gene is TRBV7-2, the J gene TRBJ2-7; the D gene is possibly TRBD2 (5 bases). Germline loops: CDR1 SGHTA, CDR2 FQGNSA. Trimming left V 5 bases short and J 2 bases short, with 16 bases between. The CDR3 is made up of 15 amino acids. The CDR3 coding sequence is TGTGCCAGCAGCCGAGAGGGCCCGAGCCCCTACGAGCAGTACTTC. Its protein is CASSREGPSPYEQYF.

Many counts were recorded for this clonotype. The CDR3 sequence is CASSLFGRAGANYGYTF. CDR3 in DNA: TGTGCCAGCAGTTTATTTGGAAGGGCAGGGGCGAACTATGGCTACACCTTC. V usage is TRBV12-3 or TRBV12-4 and J usage is TRBJ1-2, with D possibly being TRBD1 (6 bases). The CDR3 is made up of 17 amino acids. Trimming removed 2 bases from V and 2 bases from J, with 18 bases in between.

CDR3 sequence reads: CASSVGLGQRNTEAFF. DNA of the CDR3: TGTGCCAGCAGCGTAGGCCTGGGGCAGCGGAACACTGAAGCTTTCTTT. The chain uses TRBV9 and TRBJ1-1; possibly TRBD1 for D (5 bases). The CDR3 loop spans 16 amino acids. V lost 0 bases, J lost 1 base, and 13 bases lay in between. Germline assignment: CDR1 SGDLS and CDR2 YYNGEE.

A word on this clonotype: A far more abundant clone sits one base away, making this likely a read error. The V gene is TRBV7-9, the J gene TRBJ1-6, with unresolved D. Per the germline V gene, CDR1 is SEHNR and CDR2 is FQNEAQ (reference sequence). The V and J ends lost 5 bases and 10 bases respectively, with 24 bases between them. CDR3 length equals 17 residues. The CDR3 nucleotides read TGTGCCAGCAGCCCACCCCCACTTAGAAGTAGTCCGTCACCCCTCCACTTT. It translates to CASSPPPLRSSPSPLHF.

This clonotype was found many times. The chain links TRBV2 to TRBJ1-2, with D unresolved. The V gene's germline CDR1 is SNHLY and CDR2 FYNNEI. This CDR3 is built from 14 residues. V was shortened by 8 bases and J by 4 bases, with 17 bases between the two germline ends. The CDR3 loop is CASVAEQDFYGYTF. For the CDR3, the DNA is TGTGCCAGCGTCGCAGAGCAGGACTTCTATGGCTACACCTTC. The full variable domain, its missing parts supplied by reference TRBV2 and TRBJ1-2, is EPEVTQTPSHQVTQMGQEVILRCVPISNHLYFYWYRQILGQKVEFLVSFYNNEISEKSEIFDDQFSVERPDGSNFTLKIRSTKLEDSAMYFCASVAEQDFYGYTFGSGTRLTVV.

With respect to this clonotype: This sequence may be a read error, since a much larger clone differs from it by one base. Without the conserved terminal phenylalanine or tryptophan, this CDR3 likely stems from a read error. No DNA is shown, since the ends of the CDR3 on it are uncertain; the CDR3 is the one TCRdb lists. V is TRBV18 and J is TRBJ2-3; the table's D gene call, TRBD1, was not cross checked with the DNA. CDR1 and CDR2 (germline): KGHSH, LQKENI. The CDR3 is 14 residues long, counting both termini. CDR3 sequence: CASSPGTGIAEQYL.

This rearrangement joins TRBV28 to TRBJ1-2; D not resolved. The CDR3 contains 15 residues. Trimming removed 6 bases from V and 0 bases from J, with 14 bases in between. Germline V gene lookup returns CDR1 MDHEN and CDR2 SYDVKM. CDR3 protein: CASSPNSLTNYGYTF. DNA of the CDR3: TGTGCCAGCAGCCCGAACAGCCTCACTAACTATGGCTACACCTTC.

The rearrangement joins TRBV2 to TRBJ1-6; no clear D. This CDR3 is 11 amino acids long. The V gene lost 8 bases and the J gene lost 7 bases, with 6 bases spanning the gap. CDR1 is SNHLY, CDR2 FYNNEI, per germline. CDR3: CASALNSPLHF. CDR3 nucleotides: TGTGCCAGCGCTTTGAATTCACCCCTCCACTTT.

Many counts were recorded for this clonotype. The rearrangement links TRBV20-1 to TRBJ2-3; 8 nucleotides agree with TRBD2. CDR1 is DFQATT and CDR2 is SNEGSKA in the germline V gene (reference sequence). This CDR3 has 17 amino acids. The junction had 12 bases not matched to a gene; V was cut back by 4 bases and J by 0 bases. The CDR3 loop reads CSATPPVGGGSTDTQYF. CDR3 in DNA: TGCAGTGCTACTCCCCCTGTCGGGGGGGGGAGCACAGATACGCAGTATTTT.

This clonotype was recorded many times. The CDR3 nucleotides are TGTGCCAGCAGCGTAGGCGCCCGGGACAGGGGGCGAGAGACCCAGTACTTC. Amino acids: CASSVGARDRGRETQYF. This chain connects TRBV9 to TRBJ2-5; 12 bases are shared with TRBD1. The CDR3 has 17 residues. The germline V gene encodes CDR1 SGDLS and CDR2 YYNGEE. The trim removed 0 bases at V and 4 bases at J, leaving 7 bases unmatched.

This clonotype was seen a handful of times. V gene TRBV19 combines with J gene TRBJ2-1; 13 bases match TRBD2. CDR3 length: 16 amino acids. Trimming removed 3 bases from V and 4 bases from J; junction bases left unmatched: 3. The germline V gene has CDR1 LNHDA and CDR2 SQIVND (reference sequence). CDR3 loop: CASSIGLAGEYNEQFF. CDR3 DNA: TGTGCCAGTAGTATTGGACTAGCGGGAGAGTACAATGAGCAGTTCTTC. The complete variable domain, with remaining parts taken from reference TRBV19 and TRBJ2-1, reads DGGITQSPKYLFRKEGQNVTLSCEQNLNHDAMYWYRQDPGQGLRLIYYSQIVNDFQKGDIAEGYSVSREKKESFPLTVTSAQKNPTAFYLCASSIGLAGEYNEQFFGPGTRLTVL.

This clonotype was counted many times. The V call is TRBV6-1, the J call TRBJ1-2, with unresolved D. Germline CDR1 MNHNS, CDR2 SASEGT. This CDR3 comprises 14 residues. V was pared by 7 bases and J by 4 bases, with 16 bases between. The CDR3 nucleotides are TGTGCCAGCAACCCTACTAGGGAATCCTATGGCTACACCTTC. It codes for CASNPTRESYGYTF.

There are many counts of this clonotype. The chain joins TRBV29-1 to TRBJ2-7; 8 bases are a match to TRBD1. Germline V CDR1 and CDR2: SQVTM, ANQGSEA. The trim removed 6 bases at V and 6 bases at J, leaving 16 bases unmatched. The CDR3 runs to 15 residues. CDR3 loop: CSVEGQEGLESEQYF. CDR3 sequence (DNA): TGCAGCGTCGAGGGACAGGAGGGACTTGAGTCCGAGCAGTACTTC.

This clonotype was counted a few times. Lacking the conserved final phenylalanine or tryptophan, this CDR3 likely reflects a read error. The chain links TRBV12-3 or TRBV12-4 to TRBJ2-7; D gene unclear. V lost 5 bases and J 5 bases, leaving 13 bases between the germline ends. The CDR3 runs to 13 residues. The CDR3 loop is CASSLVGTNEQYL. The DNA of the CDR3 is TGTGCCAGCAGTCTGGTGGGTACCAACGAGCAGTACCTC.